Sequencing of this T cell receptor (beta chain) was carried out in a study of post-analysis software for immune sequencing data. V lost 5 bases and J 0 bases, leaving 8 bases between the germline ends. Germline CDR1 reads DFQATT; CDR2 reads SNEGSKA (reference sequence). The CDR3 has 13 amino acids. Concerning this clonotype itself: The antigen remains unidentified.

Overall study results and limits: Comparison of patients with controls showed five TRBV segments more frequent in patients, TRBV5-6, TRBV5-1 and TRBV20-1 among them.

The library was made from cDNA and included unique molecular identifiers. A population of roughly 0.85 to 11 million T cells gave rise to around 480,000 cDNA molecules. TCRdb passed the PCR reads through MiXCR, listing each CDR3 protein once. In the table there are roughly 870,000 distinct CDR3 sequences, roughly 50% of which are singletons. The chain couples TRBV20-1 to TRBJ2-1, with D tentatively TRBD2 (6 bases). The sequencing input was blood. This receptor was taken from a girl between 10 and 17 years old with multiple sclerosis. CDR3 in amino acids: CSALTSSYNEQFF. DNA for the CDR3: TGCAGTGCTCTGACTAGCTCCTACAATGAGCAGTTCTTC.